The T cell receptor (beta chain) under discussion was sequenced for a study of beta chain features in type 1 diabetes. The V end lost 1 base, the J end lost 5 bases, and 14 bases lay between the germline ends. CDR3 size: 15 residues. CDR1 is SSHAT and CDR2 is FNYEAQ in the germline V gene (reference sequence). This clone was detected a few times. The antigen is not known. What was sequenced were expressed TCRB transcripts, since all of the isolated RNA had been reverse transcribed. Using immunoSEQ multiplex PCR, the repertoire was profiled, and TCRdb retains in-frame clones only, with some absent. The table lists hundreds of thousands of clones, over 9.5% of them singletons, with around 0.015% in the top ten. Findings and limits, study-wide: A definitive answer on HLA type influencing TCRB rearrangement was not reached here.

Markers CD45RO/CCR7/CD25/CD127/CD95/CD27 served to sort CD4+ naive, central memory, regulatory and stem cell-like memory cells. Sequencing input: naive CD4+ T cells from blood. This TCR was recovered from a young man in good health. The chain links TRBV7-7 to TRBJ2-5, with D possibly TRBD2 on 6 matching bases. The CDR3 is CASSLGVGTGETQYF. DNA of the CDR3: TGTGCCAGCAGCTTAGGTGTCGGGACTGGGGAGACCCAGTACTTC.